Listed here is a single TCR beta chain. Its antigen remains unknown. The data are from a study of T-cell memory formation after mild COVID-19. Study-wide findings and caveats: Proof of SARS-CoV-2 specificity was absent for the second-wave clones that crested on day 37. The appearance of some responding clones in pre-infection memory suggested that cross-reactive memory joined. While clones contracting from day 15 to 85 were balanced between CD4 and CD8, later expanders leaned CD4+. Mainly in CM and EM were contracting CD4+ clones; CD8+ were in EMRA.

Germline V CDR1 and CDR2: LGHNA, YSLEER. This CDR3 contains 18 residues. The J segment lost 0 bases and the V segment lost 3 bases, leaving 9 bases of the junction unmatched. TCRdb re-called the 5' RACE reads with MiXCR, one entry per CDR3 protein. The sample records around 200,000 distinct CDR3 sequences, roughly 27% being singletons. The clonotype originates from an adult woman who had mild COVID-19 (a few samples of this study predate the infection). Cell type and time point are not known. The sequencing sample was made of PBMCs or a T cell subset sorted from them (not recorded which). The V call is TRBV4-3, the J call TRBJ2-1; 9 nucleotides agree with TRBD2. The CDR3 sequence: CASSHPPAGGNSYNEQFF. The CDR3 nucleotides are TGCGCCAGCAGCCATCCCCCCGCGGGAGGGAACTCCTACAATGAGCAGTTCTTC.